The next 5 T cell receptor beta chains were all read from a single sample in a study of blood T cell repertoires in COVID-19. The assay was immunoSEQ multiplex PCR, and TCRdb's table has in-frame clones only and misses some. The data show around 120,000 clones, approximately 90% seen once. The sample was peripheral blood. Receptors originate from a man aged 45-65 years with acute or convalescent COVID-19.

The CDR3: CASLGTGEIYEQYF. The DNA of the CDR3 is TGTGCCAGCCTAGGGACAGGGGAAATTTACGAGCAGTACTTC. The V gene is TRBV2, the J gene TRBJ2-7, with 10 bases that match TRBD1. V was clipped by 8 bases and J by 4 bases; unmatched bases: 8. CDR1 is SNHLY and CDR2 is FYNNEI in the germline V gene. The CDR3 sequence is 14 residues long.

The gene calls are TRBV13 and TRBJ1-5; tentative D call: TRBD1 (5 bases). Trimming removed 2 bases from V and 6 bases from J, with 8 bases in between. This CDR3 has 13 residues. The germline gives CDR1 PRHDT, CDR2 FYEKMQ (reference sequence). This CDR3 reads CASSLRGLQPQHF. The CDR3 coding sequence is TGTGCCAGCAGCTTAAGGGGTCTTCAGCCCCAGCATTTT.

The CDR3 sequence: CASSTPGTVNEKLFF. DNA of the CDR3: TGTGCCAGCAGCACCCCCGGGACAGTTAATGAAAAACTGTTTTTT. This chain connects TRBV28 to TRBJ1-4; 7 bases are a match to TRBD1. The CDR3 has 15 amino acids. J was trimmed by 4 bases and V by 6 bases; bases with no gene match: 8. The V gene's germline CDR1 is MDHEN and CDR2 SYDVKM.

V usage is TRBV7-7 and J usage is TRBJ2-5, with D perhaps matching TRBD1 (6 bases). CDR1 and CDR2 (germline): SSHAT, FNYEAQ (reference sequence). The V end was cut by 1 base, the J end by 1 base, with 10 bases between. CDR3 length equals 15 residues. This chain's CDR3 is CASSLEGTPQETQYF. The CDR3 DNA reads TGTGCCAGCAGCTTAGAAGGGACACCCCAAGAGACCCAGTACTTC.

The rearrangement uses TRBV19 and TRBJ1-5; 8 bases agree with TRBD1. V dropped 2 bases and J dropped 7; count of bases not matched to a gene: 7. Germline V gives CDR1 LNHDA, CDR2 SQIVND (reference sequence). The CDR3 is 15 amino acids. DNA for the CDR3: TGTGCCAGTAGTATAAAACAGGGGGTTCGACAGCCCCAGCATTTT. Its protein is CASSIKQGVRQPQHF.